What follows are 22 T cell receptor beta chains derived from one specimen sequenced in a study of neoadjuvant anti-PD-1 for oral cavity cancer. Documented time point: after neoadjuvant nivolumab, at surgical resection. This table comes from immunoSEQ multiplex PCR, and its TCRdb copy is limited to in-frame clones, with some not included. The table lists 13,000 to 15,000 clones, under 85% of them singletons, with 2% to 3% in the top ten. Sequencing used PBMCs, obtained after nivolumab (anti-PD-1) treatment. These receptors were taken from a person aged 35-80 years with oral cavity squamous cell carcinoma.

Here the CDR3 reads CAITQQGSYGYTF. CDR3 in DNA: TGTGCCATCACCCAACAGGGGAGCTATGGCTACACCTTC. V usage is TRBV10-3 and J usage is TRBJ1-2, with 7 nucleotides matching TRBD1. From germline, CDR1 is ENHRY and CDR2 SYGVKD. V dropped 7 bases and J dropped 4; count of bases not matched to a gene: 6. The CDR3 totals 13 residues.

The gene calls are TRBV5-1 and TRBJ1-1, with a weak D call TRBD1 (5 bases). Per the germline V gene, CDR1 is SGHRS and CDR2 is YFSETQ. The CDR3 extends over 16 amino acids. V lost 1 base to trimming and J lost 3 bases, with 16 bases between them. The CDR3 reads CASSLREGMEDTEAFF. For the CDR3, the DNA is TGCGCCAGCAGCTTGCGGGAGGGGATGGAGGACACTGAAGCTTTCTTT.

The chain joins TRBV12-5 to TRBJ1-6; D gene ambiguous. This CDR3 is built from 17 residues. Germline CDR1 reads LGHNT; CDR2 reads FRNRAP. The germline V and J ends were trimmed by 0 bases and 4 bases, with 13 bases remaining between them. The CDR3 region has the DNA TGTGCTAGTGGTTTGGTACTTCTCAGAGAATATAATTCACCCCTCCACTTT. It translates to CASGLVLLREYNSPLHF.

CDR3: CASSLRGDYMNTEAFF. CDR3 nucleotide sequence: TGTGCCAGCAGCTTAAGAGGGGACTACATGAACACTGAAGCTTTCTTT. The chain employs TRBV7-8 and TRBJ1-1, with a possible D match to TRBD1 (5 bases). The CDR3 loop spans 16 amino acids. In germline, CDR1 is SGHVS, CDR2 FQNEAQ. V was clipped by 2 bases and J by 0 bases, with 13 bases between them.

The chain is built from TRBV2 and TRBJ1-5; D may be TRBD1 (5 bases). V was clipped by 5 bases and J by 4 bases, with 9 bases between them. Germline V CDR1 and CDR2: SNHLY, FYNNEI. The CDR3 totals 13 residues. The CDR3 coding sequence is TGTGCCAGCAGTAACAGGAATAATCAGCCCCAGCATTTT. This codes for CASSNRNNQPQHF.

This clone was detected a few times. V usage is TRBV5-4 and J usage is TRBJ1-1; the match to TRBD1 covers 7 bases. Trimming took 4 bases from V and 10 from J; bases not matched to a gene: 7. Germline V CDR1 and CDR2: SGHNT, YYREEE (reference sequence). The CDR3 sequence is 12 residues long. Here the CDR3 reads CASSPDRVGAFF. In DNA, the CDR3 is TGTGCCAGCAGCCCTGACAGGGTGGGAGCTTTCTTT.

In its sample, this clone was seen a few times. The genes are TRBV6-5 and TRBJ1-5; 7 positions agree with TRBD1. The CDR3 length is 14 residues. Losses at the gene ends were 6 bases for V and 4 bases for J; bases not matched to a gene: 6. Germline-derived CDR1 and CDR2 are MNHEY and SVGAGI. The CDR3 DNA reads TGTGCCAGCAGACTGACAGGGTCAAATCAGCCCCAGCATTTT. Its protein is CASRLTGSNQPQHF.

The rearrangement uses TRBV6-5 and TRBJ2-7, with 8 bases that match TRBD2. Germline CDR1 MNHEY, CDR2 SVGAGI. After removal of 0 bases from V and 6 bases from J, the junction contained 4 bases not matched to a gene. The CDR3 runs 14 residues. The CDR3 nucleotides read TGTGCCAGCAGTTACTCGATTGCGGGGGGCGAGCAGTACTTC. Its protein product is CASSYSIAGGEQYF.

The chain combines TRBV4-1 with TRBJ1-2; D unresolved. The CDR3 has 15 amino acids. V shed 0 bases and J shed 0 bases, with 8 bases lying between them. CDR1 MGHRA and CDR2 YSYEKL come from the germline V gene. The CDR3 nucleotides read TGCGCCAGCAGCCAAGAACCAGTAGCTAACTATGGCTACACCTTC. It is translated as CASSQEPVANYGYTF.

The rearrangement uses TRBV29-1 and TRBJ2-2; 7 positions match TRBD1. Germline CDR1 reads SQVTM; CDR2 reads ANQGSEA. CDR3 length equals 14 residues. Unmatched junction bases numbered 6, after V lost 2 bases and J lost 6 bases. The CDR3 nucleotides read TGCAGCGTTGAAACACAGGGGATAGCCGGGGAGCTGTTTTTT. Its protein is CSVETQGIAGELFF.

This clone has a handful of counts. This chain joins TRBV7-2 and TRBJ2-3; D possibly matches TRBD1 or TRBD2 (5 bases each). Germline V gene sequence: CDR1 SGHTA, CDR2 FQGNSA. The CDR3 sequence is 15 residues long. Trimming took 3 bases from V and 8 from J, leaving 18 bases between them. CDR3 in amino acids: CASSLLFGTQATQYF. The CDR3 DNA is TGTGCCAGCAGCTTGCTTTTCGGGACCCAGGCTACGCAGTATTTT.

The V gene is TRBV30, the J gene TRBJ1-2, with D unclear. Germline loops: CDR1 GTSNPN, CDR2 SVGIG (reference sequence). V was cut by 4 bases and J by 4 bases, with 10 bases left in between. The CDR3 covers 12 residues. DNA of the CDR3: TGTGCCTGGATGGTGCGTGGCTATGGCTACACCTTC. Protein product: CAWMVRGYGYTF.

The chain has TRBV7-2 and TRBJ1-5; a possible D gene is TRBD1 (5 bases). The CDR3 loop spans 13 amino acids. V was clipped by 0 bases and J by 6 bases, with 6 bases between them. Germline CDR1 reads SGHTA; CDR2 reads FQGNSA. This CDR3 is CASSLAGGQPQHF. The CDR3, as DNA: TGTGCCAGCAGCTTAGCGGGGGGTCAGCCCCAGCATTTT.

CDR3 region: CASSLNPGATGELFF. CDR3 DNA sequence: TGTGCCAGCAGCTTAAACCCGGGAGCTACCGGGGAGCTGTTTTTT. The rearrangement links TRBV7-9 to TRBJ2-2; TRBD2 might be the D (6 bases). Germline V gives CDR1 SEHNR, CDR2 FQNEAQ (reference sequence). This CDR3 spans 15 amino acids. The V end was cut by 2 bases, the J end by 5 bases, with 12 bases between.

This chain links TRBV30 with TRBJ2-1, with D tentatively TRBD2 (5 bases). Germline V CDR1 and CDR2: GTSNPN, SVGIG (reference sequence). The V gene lost 0 bases and the J gene lost 9 bases, with 21 bases spanning the gap. This CDR3 contains 16 residues. Here the CDR3 reads CAWSVRGSPASGEQFF. CDR3 nucleotide sequence: TGTGCCTGGAGTGTCCGCGGCAGCCCGGCGAGCGGTGAGCAGTTCTTC. The full variable domain, its missing parts supplied by reference TRBV30 and TRBJ2-1, is SQTIHQWPATLVQPVGSPLSLECTVEGTSNPNLYWYRQAAGRGLQLLFYSVGIGQISSEVPQNLSASRPQDRQFILSSKKLLLSDSGFYLCAWSVRGSPASGEQFFGPGTRLTVL.

The chain combines TRBV6-5 with TRBJ2-2; D possibly matches TRBD1 or TRBD2 (5 bases each). The CDR3 extends over 15 amino acids. V lost 0 bases to trimming and J lost 6 bases, with 11 bases between them. Germline-derived CDR1 and CDR2 are MNHEY and SVGAGI. DNA of the CDR3: TGTGCCAGCAGTTACTCGGGGACGAGAGCCGGGGAGCTGTTTTTT. Protein: CASSYSGTRAGELFF.

This clone was seen a single time. The gene calls are TRBV2 and TRBJ2-7; 10 bases map to TRBD2. The ends lost 6 bases at V and 4 bases at J; junction bases unmatched: 12. Germline V gene lookup returns CDR1 SNHLY and CDR2 FYNNEI. There are 16 residues in the CDR3. The CDR3 region has the DNA TGTGCCAGCAGCAGGACAGGGACTAGCGATTCTTACGAGCAGTACTTC. This codes for CASSRTGTSDSYEQYF. Combining the CDR3 with reference TRBV2 and TRBJ2-7 gives the whole variable domain EPEVTQTPSHQVTQMGQEVILRCVPISNHLYFYWYRQILGQKVEFLVSFYNNEISEKSEIFDDQFSVERPDGSNFTLKIRSTKLEDSAMYFCASSRTGTSDSYEQYFGPGTRLTVT.

The chain combines TRBV5-1 with TRBJ2-7; D might be TRBD1 or TRBD2, each matching 5 bases. Germline V gene lookup returns CDR1 SGHRS and CDR2 YFSETQ. V gave up 4 bases and J gave up 3 bases, with 17 bases separating them. The CDR3 spans 15 residues. CDR3 bases: TGCGCCAGCAGCGACAATACCGGGGCCGTCTACGAGCAGTACTTC. Protein sequence: CASSDNTGAVYEQYF. Looking up the rest from reference TRBV5-1 and TRBJ2-7 gives the full variable domain: KAGVTQTPRYLIKTRGQQVTLSCSPISGHRSVSWYQQTPGQGLQFLFEYFSETQRNKGNFPGRFSGRQFSNSRSEMNVSTLELGDSALYLCASSDNTGAVYEQYFGPGTRLTVT.

The chain couples TRBV10-1 to TRBJ2-3; D uncertain. V was shortened by 0 bases and J by 0 bases, with 4 bases between the two germline ends. CDR1 is WNHNN, CDR2 SYGVQD, per germline (reference sequence). There are 14 residues in the CDR3. The CDR3 region has the DNA TGCGCCAGCAGTGAGTCTCAGAGCACAGATACGCAGTATTTT. The encoded protein is CASSESQSTDTQYF.

A single count supports this clone. The chain carries TRBV5-1 and TRBJ2-2; 11 bases are a match to TRBD2. CDR1 and CDR2 from the germline V gene are SGHRS and YFSETQ. CDR3 length: 16 amino acids. Trimming took 2 bases from V and 8 from J; bases not matched to a gene: 8. This CDR3 reads CASSLMGLAAKGELFF. Written as DNA, the CDR3 is TGCGCCAGCAGCTTAATGGGACTAGCGGCTAAAGGGGAGCTGTTTTTT.

The chain recombines TRBV4-2 with TRBJ2-1; TRBD2 agrees at 9 bases. From germline, CDR1 is LGHNA and CDR2 YNFKEQ. Germline trimming cut 0 bases from V and 7 bases from J; bases unmatched to any gene: 10. CDR3 length equals 17 residues. DNA for the CDR3: TGTGCCAGCAGCCAAGATCGGGCGACTAGCGGTCGAAATGAGCAGTTCTTC. This gives the protein CASSQDRATSGRNEQFF.

This chain connects TRBV7-8 to TRBJ1-1; weak D call: TRBD1 (5 bases). The CDR3 length is 14 residues. Germline CDR1 is SGHVS and CDR2 is FQNEAQ. The ends were cut back, 1 base at V and 4 bases at J, with 10 bases in the middle. The CDR3 nucleotides read TGTGCCAGCAGCTTAGATGCAGGGCGCACTGAAGCTTTCTTT. The encoded protein is CASSLDAGRTEAFF.